Below are 25 T cell receptor beta chains sequenced from a single sample in a study of blood T cell repertoires in COVID-19. Libraries were prepared by immunoSEQ multiplex PCR; TCRdb keeps only in-frame clonotypes and omits some of them. The sample holds approximately 160,000 clones; around 85% are singletons and the top ten take roughly 4%. What was sequenced was peripheral blood. These receptor sequences come from a woman between 65 and 79 years old with acute or convalescent COVID-19.

The chain uses TRBV7-2 and TRBJ1-2; TRBD1 matches 8 bases. The CDR3 spans 15 residues. Germline CDR1 and CDR2: SGHTA and FQGNSA. The J segment lost 4 bases and the V segment lost 5 bases, leaving 9 bases of the junction unmatched. The CDR3 loop is CASSTQGAAGYGYTF. The CDR3 DNA reads TGTGCCAGCAGCACGCAGGGGGCGGCGGGCTATGGCTACACCTTC.

The chain carries TRBV12-3 or TRBV12-4 and TRBJ2-5; D gene uncertain. The V end was cut by 8 bases, the J end by 7 bases, with 17 bases between. CDR3 length equals 13 residues. CDR3 nucleotide sequence: TGTGCCAGCGCTTTTTCCAATCGCGGGACCCAGTACTTC. Its protein product is CASAFSNRGTQYF.

This clone came up once. The chain links TRBV3-1 (or the pseudogene TRBV3-2) to TRBJ2-2, with TRBD2 identical over 8 bases. Trimming took 4 bases from V and 3 from J; bases not matched to a gene: 19. The length of the CDR3 is 20 residues. Germline V gene data show CDR1 as LGHDT and CDR2 as YNNKEL (reference sequence). The CDR3 region is CASSPPSLRGGRVYTGELFF. In DNA form, the CDR3 reads TGTGCCAGCAGCCCCCCATCGCTCCGGGGGGGGCGCGTGTACACCGGGGAGCTGTTTTTT.

The chain couples TRBV3-1 (or the pseudogene TRBV3-2) to TRBJ2-2, with 7 positions matching TRBD1. The V gene's germline CDR1 is LGHDT and CDR2 YNNKEL (reference sequence). After removal of 4 bases from V and 6 bases from J, the junction contained 8 bases not matched to a gene. This CDR3 spans 15 amino acids. CDR3 DNA: TGTGCCAGCAGCCCCGGGACAGTACCGGCCGGGGAGCTGTTTTTT. Amino acid sequence: CASSPGTVPAGELFF.

The rearrangement uses TRBV4-3 and TRBJ1-3; D is unclear. The germline gives CDR1 LGHNA, CDR2 YSLEER. The ends were cut back, 0 bases at V and 4 bases at J, with 19 bases in the middle. This CDR3 region has 18 residues. CDR3 nucleotide sequence: TGCGCCAGCAGCCAAGATTCGTCAAGAAACGGGGTAGGAAACACCATATATTTT. Its translation: CASSQDSSRNGVGNTIYF.

This clone showed up just once. The chain is built from TRBV5-1 and TRBJ2-7, with 9 bases aligning to TRBD1. This CDR3 comprises 16 residues. V shed 0 bases, J shed 5 bases, and the junction held 9 bases outside the gene matches. Germline V gives CDR1 SGHRS, CDR2 YFSETQ. CDR3 in DNA: TGCGCCAGCAGCTTGGTCCGGGGACAGGGTCAGCACGAGCAGTACTTC. Protein product: CASSLVRGQGQHEQYF.

V usage is TRBV3-1 (or the pseudogene TRBV3-2) and J usage is TRBJ1-2; D perhaps matches TRBD1 (6 bases). CDR3 length: 14 residues. Germline loops: CDR1 LGHDT, CDR2 YNNKEL (reference sequence). The V end lost 4 bases, the J end lost 6 bases, and 15 bases lay between the germline ends. CDR3 coding DNA: TGTGCCAGCAGCCCCACGCCACAGGGTCATGGCTACACCTTC. The encoded protein is CASSPTPQGHGYTF.

The rearrangement uses TRBV6-5 and TRBJ1-5, with 7 nucleotides matching TRBD1. With V trimmed by 7 bases and J by 4 bases, 10 bases remained unmatched. This CDR3 contains 15 residues. Germline CDR1 MNHEY, CDR2 SVGAGI. The CDR3 reads CASNPGTVSNQPQHF. The CDR3 nucleotides are TGTGCCAGCAACCCCGGGACAGTTTCTAATCAGCCCCAGCATTTT.

This chain uses TRBV19 with TRBJ1-1, with 11 bases matching TRBD1. This CDR3 has 18 residues. J lost 1 base, V lost 3 bases, and 10 bases had no gene match. The germline V gene has CDR1 LNHDA and CDR2 SQIVND (reference sequence). The CDR3 reads CASSIRGQGAIPNTEAFF. The CDR3, as DNA: TGTGCCAGTAGTATCCGTGGACAGGGGGCGATCCCGAACACTGAAGCTTTCTTT.

This clone was seen a few times. This chain connects TRBV3-1 (or the pseudogene TRBV3-2) to TRBJ1-5; D remains ambiguous. The CDR3 loop spans 16 amino acids. Looked up from germline, CDR1 is LGHDT and CDR2 is YNNKEL (reference sequence). Trimming left V 3 bases short and J 0 bases short, with 12 bases between. The CDR3 DNA reads TGTGCCAGCAGCCAGAGGTGCCCCGTTAGCAATCAGCCCCAGCATTTT. This codes for CASSQRCPVSNQPQHF.

The chain combines TRBV28 with TRBJ2-2; D is perhaps TRBD2 (7 bases). Germline lookup yields CDR1 MDHEN and CDR2 SYDVKM. The CDR3 is 15 residues long. V was pared by 3 bases and J by 5 bases, with 13 bases between. Here the CDR3 reads CASSFGGAATGELFF. The CDR3 DNA follows: TGTGCCAGCAGTTTTGGGGGGGCAGCGACCGGGGAGCTGTTTTTT.

The chain joins TRBV10-3 to TRBJ1-5; 11 nucleotides align to TRBD1. The V gene's germline CDR1 is ENHRY and CDR2 SYGVKD. The CDR3 length is 16 residues. Trimming cost V 3 bases and J 7 bases; bases outside gene matches: 8. The chain's CDR3 is CAISDRDRGSSQPQHF. The CDR3 DNA is TGTGCCATCAGTGATAGGGACAGGGGGAGCAGCCAGCCCCAGCATTTT.

This sequence joins TRBV7-2 and TRBJ1-1; 12 nucleotides match TRBD1. The CDR3 consists of 17 residues. V gave up 2 bases and J gave up 1 base; unmatched junction bases: 5. The germline gives CDR1 SGHTA, CDR2 FQGNSA. The CDR3 coding sequence is TGTGCCAGCAGCTTATCGGGGACAGGGGGCGAGAACACTGAAGCTTTCTTT. It is translated as CASSLSGTGGENTEAFF. Filled out from reference TRBV7-2 and TRBJ1-1, the complete variable domain reads GAGVSQSPSNKVTEKGKDVELRCDPISGHTALYWYRQSLGQGLEFLIYFQGNSAPDKSGLPSDRFSAERTGGSVSTLTIQRTQQEDSAVYLCASSLSGTGGENTEAFFGQGTRLTVV.

The V gene is TRBV27, the J gene TRBJ1-5; D is perhaps TRBD1 (6 bases). This CDR3 spans 15 amino acids. V lost 3 bases, J lost 7 bases, and 16 bases lay in between. Germline CDR1 reads MNHEY; CDR2 reads SMNVEV (reference sequence). CDR3 bases: TGTGCCAGCAGTTTGGTAGGGGGAACTAGGCAGCCCCAGCATTTT. It translates to CASSLVGGTRQPQHF.

The chain has TRBV5-1 and TRBJ2-5, with D tentatively TRBD2 (6 bases). Germline CDR1 is SGHRS and CDR2 is YFSETQ. The CDR3 totals 14 residues. Deletions cut 3 bases from V and 5 bases from J, with 14 bases between. CDR3 in DNA: TGCGCCAGCAGCTCGGGACTCCTCGGGGAGACCCAGTACTTC. Translated: CASSSGLLGETQYF. Full variable domain (outside the CDR3, taken from reference TRBV5-1 and TRBJ2-5): KAGVTQTPRYLIKTRGQQVTLSCSPISGHRSVSWYQQTPGQGLQFLFEYFSETQRNKGNFPGRFSGRQFSNSRSEMNVSTLELGDSALYLCASSSGLLGETQYFGPGTRLLVL.

The rearrangement links TRBV5-4 to TRBJ1-6, with 9 bases matching TRBD1. The CDR3 extends over 15 amino acids. V shed 5 bases and J 6 bases; nucleotides not matched to a gene: 6. From germline, CDR1 is SGHNT and CDR2 YYREEE (reference sequence). The CDR3 spells CASRQGAPGNSPLHF. DNA of the CDR3: TGTGCCAGCAGACAGGGGGCGCCCGGTAATTCACCCCTCCACTTT.

The genes are TRBV28 and TRBJ2-5, with D perhaps TRBD1 (6 bases). This CDR3 has 15 amino acids. Per germline, CDR1 MDHEN and CDR2 SYDVKM. The V gene lost 5 bases and the J gene lost 2 bases, with 15 bases spanning the gap. CDR3 protein: CASSPTWTDQETQYF. The CDR3 DNA reads as TGTGCCAGCAGTCCGACGTGGACAGATCAAGAGACCCAGTACTTC.

The gene calls are TRBV28 and TRBJ2-5, with D possibly TRBD2 on 5 matching bases. The CDR3 extends over 13 amino acids. V lost 4 bases, J lost 5 bases, and 11 bases lay in between. CDR1 is MDHEN, CDR2 SYDVKM, per germline. The CDR3 region has the DNA TGTGCCAGCAGTTCCGGGGTCCGGGAGACCCAGTACTTC. Translation: CASSSGVRETQYF.

This clone was picked up one time. The rearrangement joins TRBV12-3 or TRBV12-4 to TRBJ2-3; D remains unclear. Trimming removed 3 bases at V and 1 base at J, with 5 bases between. This CDR3 is built from 13 residues. The CDR3: CASSFFGTDTQYF. The CDR3 DNA sequence: TGTGCCAGCAGTTTCTTCGGCACAGATACGCAGTATTTT.

J is TRBJ2-7 and V is TRBV20-1, with TRBD2 matching 8 bases. The germline CDR1 and CDR2 sequences are DFQATT and SNEGSKA (reference sequence). There are 14 residues in the CDR3. V dropped 3 bases and J dropped 2; count of bases not matched to a gene: 6. The CDR3 region is CSASPLADPYEQYF. The CDR3 DNA sequence: TGCAGTGCTAGTCCACTAGCGGATCCCTACGAGCAGTACTTC.

On this clone itself: At one end the junction does not follow the germline gene, possibly because of a read error. The chain joins TRBV19 to TRBJ2-7, with 9 bases lining up with TRBD1. The CDR3 runs to 15 residues. CDR1 and CDR2 (germline): LNHDA, SQIVND (reference sequence). CDR3 amino acids: CASSLTGTGSFEQYF. The CDR3 region has the DNA TGTGCCAGTAGTTTAACCGGGACAGGGTCCTTCGAGCAGTACTTC.

CDR3 protein: CASSEWTSGTHRGTGELFF. Here the CDR3 DNA reads TGTGCCAGCAGTGAATGGACTAGCGGGACTCACCGGGGAACCGGGGAGCTGTTTTTT. The gene calls are TRBV6-1 and TRBJ2-2; 12 positions match TRBD2. From germline, CDR1 is MNHNS and CDR2 SASEGT. This CDR3 has 19 residues. Trimming at V came to 2 bases and at J to 5 bases, leaving 12 bases not matched to a gene.

The CDR3 loop is CASSLQGARNTIYF. The CDR3 coding sequence is TGTGCCAGCAGTTTACAGGGGGCGAGAAACACCATATATTTT. The V and J genes are TRBV6-5 and TRBJ1-3; 9 nucleotides line up with TRBD1. CDR3 length equals 14 residues. The J segment lost 5 bases and the V segment lost 4 bases, leaving 3 bases of the junction unmatched. Germline CDR1 reads MNHEY; CDR2 reads SVGAGI.

This clone was detected only a few times. This sequence joins TRBV18 and TRBJ1-5; D perhaps matches TRBD1 (6 bases). V was trimmed by 2 bases and J by 5 bases, leaving 7 bases between them. The CDR3 covers 13 residues. The germline V gene encodes CDR1 KGHSH and CDR2 LQKENI. The CDR3 spells CASSPGQYQPQHF. CDR3 in DNA: TGTGCCAGCTCACCAGGACAGTATCAGCCCCAGCATTTT.

This chain connects TRBV6-1 to TRBJ2-3; D possibly corresponds to TRBD1 (6 bases). Germline CDR1 MNHNS, CDR2 SASEGT. The CDR3 runs 16 residues. V shed 3 bases and J shed 6 bases, with 19 bases lying between them. CDR3 residues: CASSDDRNPLMDTQYF. DNA of the CDR3: TGTGCCAGCAGTGACGACAGGAACCCTCTGATGGATACGCAGTATTTT.